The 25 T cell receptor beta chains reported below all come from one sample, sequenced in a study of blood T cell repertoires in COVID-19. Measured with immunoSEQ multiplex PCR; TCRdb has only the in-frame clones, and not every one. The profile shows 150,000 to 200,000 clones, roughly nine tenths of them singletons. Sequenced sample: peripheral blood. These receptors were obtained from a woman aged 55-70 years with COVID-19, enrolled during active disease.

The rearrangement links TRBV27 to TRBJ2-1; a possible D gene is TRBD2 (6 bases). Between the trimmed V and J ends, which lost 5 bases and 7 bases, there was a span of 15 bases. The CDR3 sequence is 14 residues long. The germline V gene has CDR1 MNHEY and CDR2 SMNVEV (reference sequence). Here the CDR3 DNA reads TGTGCCAGCAGTCTGATAGCGGAAACAAATGAGCAGTTCTTC. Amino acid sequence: CASSLIAETNEQFF.

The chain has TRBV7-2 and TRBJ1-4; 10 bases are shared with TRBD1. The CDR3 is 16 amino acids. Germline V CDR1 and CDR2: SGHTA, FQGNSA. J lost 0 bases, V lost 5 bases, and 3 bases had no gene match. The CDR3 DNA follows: TGTGCCAGCAGCGTCGGGACAGGGGCAACTAATGAAAAACTGTTTTTT. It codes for CASSVGTGATNEKLFF.

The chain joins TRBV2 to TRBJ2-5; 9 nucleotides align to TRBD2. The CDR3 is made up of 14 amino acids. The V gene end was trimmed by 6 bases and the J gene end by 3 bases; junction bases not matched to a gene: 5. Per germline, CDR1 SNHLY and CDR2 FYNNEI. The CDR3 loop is CASRRGRAKETQYF. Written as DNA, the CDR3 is TGTGCCAGCAGGCGCGGGAGGGCGAAAGAGACCCAGTACTTC. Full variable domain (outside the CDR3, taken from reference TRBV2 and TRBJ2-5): EPEVTQTPSHQVTQMGQEVILRCVPISNHLYFYWYRQILGQKVEFLVSFYNNEISEKSEIFDDQFSVERPDGSNFTLKIRSTKLEDSAMYFCASRRGRAKETQYFGPGTRLLVL.

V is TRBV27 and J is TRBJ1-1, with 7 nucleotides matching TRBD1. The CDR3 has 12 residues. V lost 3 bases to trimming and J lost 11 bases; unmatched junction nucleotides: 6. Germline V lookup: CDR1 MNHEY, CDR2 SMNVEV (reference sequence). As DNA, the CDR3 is TGTGCCAGCAGTTTCGCGACAGGGAGGGCTTTCTTT. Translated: CASSFATGRAFF.

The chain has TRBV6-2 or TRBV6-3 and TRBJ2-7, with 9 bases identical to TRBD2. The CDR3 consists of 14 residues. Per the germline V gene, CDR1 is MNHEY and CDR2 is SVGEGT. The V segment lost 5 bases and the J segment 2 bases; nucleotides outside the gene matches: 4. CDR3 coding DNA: TGTGCCAGCAGTGGCGGGAGGGCCGCCTACGAGCAGTACTTC. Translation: CASSGGRAAYEQYF.

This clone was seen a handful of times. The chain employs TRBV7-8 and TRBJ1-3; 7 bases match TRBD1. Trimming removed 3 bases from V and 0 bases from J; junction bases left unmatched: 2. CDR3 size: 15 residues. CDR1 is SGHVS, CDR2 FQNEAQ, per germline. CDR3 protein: CASSFGTASGNTIYF. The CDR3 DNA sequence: TGTGCCAGCAGCTTCGGGACAGCCTCTGGAAACACCATATATTTT.

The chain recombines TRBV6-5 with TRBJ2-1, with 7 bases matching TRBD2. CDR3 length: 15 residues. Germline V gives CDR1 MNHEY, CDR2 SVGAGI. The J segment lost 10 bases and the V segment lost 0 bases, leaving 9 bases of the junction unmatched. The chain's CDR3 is CASSYSREGGGEQFF. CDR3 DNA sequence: TGTGCCAGCAGTTACTCCAGGGAGGGCGGAGGCGAGCAGTTCTTC.

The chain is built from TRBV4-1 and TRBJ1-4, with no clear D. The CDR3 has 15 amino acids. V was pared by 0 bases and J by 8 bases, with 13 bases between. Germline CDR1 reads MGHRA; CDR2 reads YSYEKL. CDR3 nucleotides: TGCGCCAGCAGCCAAGATGGGTCCGGGTACGAAAAACTGTTTTTT. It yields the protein CASSQDGSGYEKLFF.

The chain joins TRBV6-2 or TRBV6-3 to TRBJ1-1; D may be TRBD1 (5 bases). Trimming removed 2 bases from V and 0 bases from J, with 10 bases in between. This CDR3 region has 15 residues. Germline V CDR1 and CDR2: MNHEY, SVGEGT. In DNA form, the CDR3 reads TGTGCCAGCAGTTACGGCCCAGGGTTGAACACTGAAGCTTTCTTT. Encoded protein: CASSYGPGLNTEAFF.

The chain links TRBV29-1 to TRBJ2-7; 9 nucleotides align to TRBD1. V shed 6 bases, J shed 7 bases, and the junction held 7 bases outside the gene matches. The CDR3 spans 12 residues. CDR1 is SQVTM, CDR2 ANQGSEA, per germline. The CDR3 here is CSVGQGSREQYF. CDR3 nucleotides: TGCAGCGTGGGACAGGGTTCACGTGAGCAGTACTTC.

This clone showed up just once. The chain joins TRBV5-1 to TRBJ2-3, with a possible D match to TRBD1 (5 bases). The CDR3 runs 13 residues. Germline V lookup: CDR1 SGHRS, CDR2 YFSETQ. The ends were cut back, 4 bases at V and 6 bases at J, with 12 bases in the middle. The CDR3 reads CASSPGQPDTQYF. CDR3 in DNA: TGCGCCAGCAGCCCAGGACAACCGGATACGCAGTATTTT.

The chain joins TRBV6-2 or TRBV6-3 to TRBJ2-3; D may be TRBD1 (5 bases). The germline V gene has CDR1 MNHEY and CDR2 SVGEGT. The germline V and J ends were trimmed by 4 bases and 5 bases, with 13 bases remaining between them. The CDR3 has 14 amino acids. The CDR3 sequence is CASSSQSQVDTQYF. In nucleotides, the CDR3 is TGTGCCAGCAGTTCCCAATCACAGGTAGATACGCAGTATTTT.

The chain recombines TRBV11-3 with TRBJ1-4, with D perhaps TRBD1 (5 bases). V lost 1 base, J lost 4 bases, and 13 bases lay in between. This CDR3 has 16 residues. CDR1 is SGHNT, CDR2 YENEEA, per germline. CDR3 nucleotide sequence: TGTGCCAGCAGCTTAGTCCAGGGCGGGGATAATGAAAAACTGTTTTTT. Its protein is CASSLVQGGDNEKLFF.

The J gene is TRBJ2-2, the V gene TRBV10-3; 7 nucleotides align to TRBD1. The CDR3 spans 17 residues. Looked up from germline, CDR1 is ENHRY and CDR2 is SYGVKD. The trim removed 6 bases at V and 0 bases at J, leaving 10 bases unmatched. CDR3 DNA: TGTGCCATCAGAGAAAGAGGACAGGCCGCGAACACCGGGGAGCTGTTTTTT. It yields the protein CAIRERGQAANTGELFF.

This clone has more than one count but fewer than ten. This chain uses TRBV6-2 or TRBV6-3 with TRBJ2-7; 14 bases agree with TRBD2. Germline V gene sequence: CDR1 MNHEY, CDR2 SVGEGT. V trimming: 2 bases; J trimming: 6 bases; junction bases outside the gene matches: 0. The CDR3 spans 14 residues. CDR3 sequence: CASSYGTSGSEQYF. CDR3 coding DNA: TGTGCCAGCAGTTACGGGACTAGCGGGAGCGAGCAGTACTTC.

In DNA, the CDR3 is TGTGCCACCAGTGATTTTGACAGCAATGGCTACACCTTC. This encodes CATSDFDSNGYTF. V and J are TRBV24-1 and TRBJ1-2, with D perhaps matching TRBD1 (5 bases). The CDR3 has 13 amino acids. Germline V gives CDR1 KGHDR, CDR2 SFDVKD. The V end was cut by 1 base, the J end by 6 bases, with 8 bases between.

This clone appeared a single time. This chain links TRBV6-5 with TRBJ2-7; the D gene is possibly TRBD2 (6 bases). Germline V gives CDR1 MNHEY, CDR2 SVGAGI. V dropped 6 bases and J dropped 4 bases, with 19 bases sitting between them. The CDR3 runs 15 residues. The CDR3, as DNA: TGTGCCAGCAGATTATCGGGACTTGGGGATTACGAGCAGTACTTC. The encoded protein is CASRLSGLGDYEQYF.

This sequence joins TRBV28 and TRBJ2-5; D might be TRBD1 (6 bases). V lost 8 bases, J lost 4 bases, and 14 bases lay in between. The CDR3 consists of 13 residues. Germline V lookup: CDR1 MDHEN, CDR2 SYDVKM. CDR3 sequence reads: CASGSQGRETQYF. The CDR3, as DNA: TGTGCCAGCGGCTCGCAGGGGCGAGAGACCCAGTACTTC.

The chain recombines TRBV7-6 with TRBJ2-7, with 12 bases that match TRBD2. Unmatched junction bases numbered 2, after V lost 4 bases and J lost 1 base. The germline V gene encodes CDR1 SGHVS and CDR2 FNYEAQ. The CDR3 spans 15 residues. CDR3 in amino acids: CASSSLAGGSYEQYF. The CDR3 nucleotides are TGTGCCAGCAGCTCCCTAGCGGGAGGGTCCTACGAGCAGTACTTC.

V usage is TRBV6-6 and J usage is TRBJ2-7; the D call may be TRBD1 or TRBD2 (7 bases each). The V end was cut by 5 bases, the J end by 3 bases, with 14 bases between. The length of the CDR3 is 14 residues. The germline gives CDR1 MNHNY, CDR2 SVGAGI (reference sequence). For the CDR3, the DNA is TGTGCCAGCAGTCGACAGGGAGGGGTCTACGAGCAGTACTTC. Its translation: CASSRQGGVYEQYF.

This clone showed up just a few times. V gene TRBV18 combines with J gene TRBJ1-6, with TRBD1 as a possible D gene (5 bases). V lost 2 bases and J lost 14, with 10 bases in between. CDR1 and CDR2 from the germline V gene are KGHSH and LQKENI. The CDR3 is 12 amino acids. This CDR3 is CASSPDKGTLHF. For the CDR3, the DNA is TGTGCCAGCTCACCAGACAAGGGGACCCTCCACTTT.

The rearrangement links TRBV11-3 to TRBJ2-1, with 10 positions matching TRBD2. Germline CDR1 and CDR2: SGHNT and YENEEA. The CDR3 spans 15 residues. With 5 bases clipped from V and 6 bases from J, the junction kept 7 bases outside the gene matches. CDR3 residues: CASSGSGRRRNEQFF. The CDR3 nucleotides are TGTGCCAGCAGCGGTAGCGGGAGGAGACGCAATGAGCAGTTCTTC.

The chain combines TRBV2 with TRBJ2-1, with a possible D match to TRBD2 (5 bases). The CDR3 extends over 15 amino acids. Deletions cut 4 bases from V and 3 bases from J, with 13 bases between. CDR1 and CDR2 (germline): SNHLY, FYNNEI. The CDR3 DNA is TGTGCCAGCAGTGGCAGCGGAATATTCTACAATGAGCAGTTCTTC. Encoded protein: CASSGSGIFYNEQFF.

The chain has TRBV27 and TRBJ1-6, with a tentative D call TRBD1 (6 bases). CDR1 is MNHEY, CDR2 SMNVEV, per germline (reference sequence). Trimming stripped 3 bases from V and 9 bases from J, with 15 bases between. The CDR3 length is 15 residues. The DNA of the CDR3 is TGTGCCAGCAGTTTTGTTCGGGGGGCCAGTTCACCCCTCCACTTT. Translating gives CASSFVRGASSPLHF.

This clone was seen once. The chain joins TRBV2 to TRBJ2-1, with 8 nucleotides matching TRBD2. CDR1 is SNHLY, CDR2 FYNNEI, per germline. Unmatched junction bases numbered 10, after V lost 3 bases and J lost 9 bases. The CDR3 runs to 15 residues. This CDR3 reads CASSELAGGGGEQFF. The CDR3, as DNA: TGTGCCAGCAGTGAGCTCGCGGGAGGCGGGGGTGAGCAGTTCTTC. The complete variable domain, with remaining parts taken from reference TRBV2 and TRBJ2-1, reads EPEVTQTPSHQVTQMGQEVILRCVPISNHLYFYWYRQILGQKVEFLVSFYNNEISEKSEIFDDQFSVERPDGSNFTLKIRSTKLEDSAMYFCASSELAGGGGEQFFGPGTRLTVL.